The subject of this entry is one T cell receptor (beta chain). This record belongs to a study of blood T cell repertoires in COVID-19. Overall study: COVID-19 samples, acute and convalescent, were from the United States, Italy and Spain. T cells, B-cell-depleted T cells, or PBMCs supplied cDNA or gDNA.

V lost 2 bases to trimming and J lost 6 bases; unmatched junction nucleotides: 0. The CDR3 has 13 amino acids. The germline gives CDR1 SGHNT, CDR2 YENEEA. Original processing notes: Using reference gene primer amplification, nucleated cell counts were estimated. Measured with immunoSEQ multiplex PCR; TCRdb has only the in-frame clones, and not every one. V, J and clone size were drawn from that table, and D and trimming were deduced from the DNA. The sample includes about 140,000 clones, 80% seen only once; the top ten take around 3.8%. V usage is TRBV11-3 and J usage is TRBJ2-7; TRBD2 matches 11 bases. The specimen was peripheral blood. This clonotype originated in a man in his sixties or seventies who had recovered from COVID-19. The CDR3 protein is CASSLLAGGEQYF. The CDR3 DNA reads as TGTGCCAGCAGCTTACTAGCGGGAGGCGAGCAGTACTTC.